This T cell receptor beta chain was found in a study of T-cell reconstitution after alpha-beta-depleted transplantation in children. This sample's TCRbeta library carried unique molecular identifier barcodes. One entry per CDR3 protein, called by TCRdb with MiXCR from the PCR reads. This table holds about 500,000 distinct CDR3 sequences, less than 35% found once. V shed 4 bases and J shed 5 bases, with 14 bases lying between them. CDR1 SGHVS and CDR2 FQNEAQ come from the germline V gene. The CDR3 has 15 amino acids. V gene TRBV7-8 combines with J gene TRBJ2-2, with D possibly being TRBD2 (6 bases). The source is a human donor who donated a stem cell graft to a child with aplastic anemia. Sequences were derived from PBMCs from the stem cell graft donor, sampled from the stem cell graft. The CDR3 DNA sequence: TGTGCCAGCAGCTCGGGAGCAGGAGGGACCGGGGAGCTGTTTTTT. This gives the protein CASSSGAGGTGELFF.